These T cell receptor beta chains were read from a single sample in a study of T cell responses to AZD1222 COVID-19 vaccine. Assay: immunoSEQ multiplex PCR; the TCRdb copy retains only in-frame clones and omits some. The sample shows roughly 100,000 clones, about 90% of them seen only once. This sample comprised peripheral blood, obtained on day 0 of AZD1222 vaccination. The receptors were gathered from an adult in good health. CDR3s include the opening cysteine and the closing phenylalanine or tryptophan. D genes are given only for firm matches. Rows may omit the clone size; those that give it use once, few, many or a size class.

clone size,D gene,J gene,V gene,CDR3 DNA,CDR3 protein
.,TRBD2,TRBJ2-1,TRBV6-4,TGTGCCAGCAGTGCTAGCGGGGGGGCGCACAATGAGCAGTTCTTC,CASSASGGAHNEQFF
.,.,TRBJ1-1,TRBV10-2,TGCGCCAGTAGGGCGGGGGCGCACACTGAAGCTTTCTTT,CASRAGAHTEAFF
few,.,TRBJ1-5,TRBV4-3,TGCGCCAGCAGCCCCGGCTCAAGGGGTCAGCCCCAGCATTTT,CASSPGSRGQPQHF
.,.,TRBJ1-1,TRBV24-1,TGTGCCACCAGGACAGCGATGAACACTGAAGCTTTCTTT,CATRTAMNTEAFF
.,TRBD1,TRBJ2-2,TRBV3-1/TRBV3-2,TGTGCCAGCAACCCGGGACAGGGGTCCGGCGGGGAGCTGTTTTTT,CASNPGQGSGGELFF
.,.,TRBJ2-7,TRBV30,TGTGCCTGGAGCCCGAGGGTCTCGGGGCTTGGGGCCTCCTACGAGCAGTACTTC,CAWSPRVSGLGASYEQYF
.,.,TRBJ2-7,TRBV10-3,TGTGCCATCAGTGAGTCCCGGTACGAGCAGTACTTC,CAISESRYEQYF
.,.,TRBJ2-7,TRBV7-9,TGTGCCAGCAGCTCATCGACCGTGGGGTACGAGCAGTACTTC,CASSSSTVGYEQYF
.,.,TRBJ2-5,TRBV4-1,TGCGCCAGCAGCCAAGATCACGCCAGGCGTGGGGGGGAGACCCAGTACTTC,CASSQDHARRGGETQYF
.,TRBD1,TRBJ1-5,TRBV4-2,TGTGCCAGCACCTCGGACAGGGGCAATCAGCCCCAGCATTTT,CASTSDRGNQPQHF
.,TRBD1,TRBJ1-1,TRBV15,TGTGCCACCAGCCGGGACAGATCAATGAACACTGAAGCTTTCTTT,CATSRDRSMNTEAFF
.,TRBD1,TRBJ2-3,TRBV6-1,TGTGCCAGCAGTCCCGGACAGGTTCAAATTGGCTTCCAGTATTTT,CASSPGQVQIGFQYF
.,.,TRBJ2-1,TRBV29-1,TGCAGCGTGTGGACCAACAATGAGCAGTTCTTC,CSVWTNNEQFF
.,TRBD2,TRBJ2-7,TRBV18,TGTGCCAGCTCATCGGGACTAGCGGGAGAGCAGTACTTC,CASSSGLAGEQYF
.,.,TRBJ2-7,TRBV7-9,TGTGCCAGCAGCTTAGCGGGGTTATCGGGCGAGCAGTACTTC,CASSLAGLSGEQYF
.,TRBD2,TRBJ2-1,TRBV3-1/TRBV3-2,TGTGCCAGCAGCCTGGGAGGACTAGCGGGATTCGGTAATGAGCAGTTCTTC,CASSLGGLAGFGNEQFF
medium-sized,.,TRBJ2-7,TRBV6-4,TGTGCCAGCAGCGAAAATGCAGGGAATAGTGAGCAGTACTTC,CASSENAGNSEQYF
.,TRBD2,TRBJ2-1,TRBV28,TGTGCCAGCAGTCTCCTAGCGGGAGCCCTGTACAATGAGCAGTTCTTC,CASSLLAGALYNEQFF
.,.,TRBJ1-1,TRBV7-2,TGTGCCAGCAGCTGGGGGCTTGGCACTGAAGCTTTCTTT,CASSWGLGTEAFF
.,.,TRBJ2-4,TRBV28,TGTGCCAGCAGTCCATACTCAGGGGTCGATGGCAAAAACATTCAGTACTTC,CASSPYSGVDGKNIQYF
few,TRBD1,TRBJ1-4,TRBV15,TGTGCCATCAGGGGGGACCACAGTTTCAATGAAAAACTGTTTTTT,CAIRGDHSFNEKLFF
.,.,TRBJ2-7,TRBV5-4,TGTGCCAGCAGCTTGGGTCCGCTAGAAGAGGACTTC,CASSLGPLEEDF
.,.,TRBJ1-4,TRBV28,TGTGCCAGCAGAGACCGTGAAAAACTGTTTTTT,CASRDREKLFF
.,.,TRBJ1-1,TRBV10-3,TGTGCCATCAGTGAGTCGGGGGTTATTAACACTGAAGCTTTCTTT,CAISESGVINTEAFF
.,.,TRBJ2-5,TRBV5-6,TGTGCCAGCAGCTTTTTGTCCCCCCAAGAGACCCAGTACTTC,CASSFLSPQETQYF
.,.,TRBJ1-2,TRBV3-1/TRBV3-2,TGTGCCAGCAGCCACCAATATGGCTACACCTTC,CASSHQYGYTF
.,.,TRBJ2-1,TRBV9,TGTGCCAGCAGCGCCATGACTAGGATGTCTAGCAATGAGCAGTTCTTC,CASSAMTRMSSNEQFF
.,TRBD2,TRBJ2-7,TRBV19,TGTGCCAGTAGTATCGGGCTAGGAGCGGGGCCCGAGCAGTACTTC,CASSIGLGAGPEQYF